This T cell receptor (beta chain) is drawn from a study of T cell responses to AZD1222 COVID-19 vaccine. The assay was immunoSEQ multiplex PCR, and TCRdb's table has in-frame clones only and misses some. The sample contains under 150,000 clones, 70% to 90% of which appear only once. Trimming took 0 bases from V and 2 from J, leaving 8 bases between them. Germline loops: CDR1 SGDLS, CDR2 YYNGEE. The CDR3 totals 14 residues. The origin of this receptor is an adult in good health. The sequenced sample was peripheral blood, obtained on day 0 of AZD1222 vaccination. The J gene is TRBJ1-1, the V gene TRBV9, with a weak D call TRBD1 (6 bases). The CDR3 bases are TGTGCCAGCAGCGTAGACAGGGCAAACACTGAAGCTTTCTTT. Amino acid sequence: CASSVDRANTEAFF.